These T cell receptor beta chains were read from a single sample in a study of T cell responses to AZD1222 COVID-19 vaccine. Generated by immunoSEQ multiplex PCR, the TCRdb table keeps only in-frame clones and is missing some. Here the sample spans 80,000 to 90,000 clones, less than 95% being singletons. Specimen: peripheral blood, collected 28 days after the second AZD1222 dose. The receptors were gathered from an adult who received the AZD1222 COVID-19 vaccine. Each CDR3 is given with its conserved first and last residue. Fields, in order: CDR3 protein, CDR3 DNA, clone size, V gene, CDR3 length, J gene, D gene. The D gene is left open where the match is weak. Expanded clones get a size class; other rows say once, few or many, or leave the size out.

CASSYIARWRGAYEQYF | TGTGCCAGCAGTTACATCGCGCGGTGGCGGGGGGCCTACGAGCAGTACTTC | . | TRBV6-2/TRBV6-3 | 17 | TRBJ2-7 | TRBD2
CASSPRTSGGFNEQFF | TGTGCCAGCAGCCCTAGGACTAGCGGGGGGTTCAATGAGCAGTTCTTC | . | TRBV7-2 | 16 | TRBJ2-1 | TRBD2
CASSPGVSYNSPLHF | TGTGCCAGTAGCCCCGGGGTCTCCTATAATTCACCCCTCCACTTT | . | TRBV19 | 15 | TRBJ1-6 | .
CASSMTGGSEQYF | TGTGCCAGTAGTATGACAGGGGGGTCCGAGCAGTACTTC | . | TRBV19 | 13 | TRBJ2-7 | TRBD1
CASSDSAYSRDDTEAFF | TGTGCCAGCAGTGACTCAGCCTATTCCCGGGACGACACTGAAGCTTTCTTT | . | TRBV2 | 17 | TRBJ1-1 | .
CASSLLSGPLWNEQYF | TGTGCTAGCAGCTTACTTAGCGGGCCTCTTTGGAACGAGCAGTACTTC | . | TRBV7-7 | 16 | TRBJ2-7 | TRBD2
CASSYPGLAGSYEQYF | TGTGCCAGCAGTTACCCCGGACTAGCGGGTTCCTACGAGCAGTACTTC | once | TRBV6-5 | 16 | TRBJ2-7 | TRBD2
CASSPTGGSGNTIYF | TGTGCCAGCAGTCCTACAGGGGGCTCTGGAAACACCATATATTTT | . | TRBV25-1 | 15 | TRBJ1-3 | TRBD1
CATSDKSLGFNEQFF | TGTGCCACCAGTGATAAATCCCTAGGTTTTAATGAGCAGTTCTTC | . | TRBV24-1 | 15 | TRBJ2-1 | .
CASSEAGRGDTEAFF | TGCGCCAGCAGTGAGGCAGGGAGAGGTGACACTGAAGCTTTCTTT | . | TRBV10-1 | 15 | TRBJ1-1 | .
CATSRDTGPPYEQYF | TGTGCCACCAGCAGAGATACGGGACCACCCTACGAGCAGTACTTC | . | TRBV15 | 15 | TRBJ2-7 | .
CANYRGGSYNSPLHF | TGTGCCAACTACAGGGGGGGCTCCTATAATTCACCCCTCCACTTT | . | TRBV6-5 | 15 | TRBJ1-6 | TRBD1
CASSRGRESGNTIYF | TGTGCCAGCAGCCGGGGCAGGGAATCTGGAAACACCATATATTTT | few | TRBV4-2 | 15 | TRBJ1-3 | .
CASSRRTAANTGELFF | TGTGCCAGTAGTCGCCGGACAGCCGCGAACACCGGGGAGCTGTTTTTT | . | TRBV19 | 16 | TRBJ2-2 | .
CASSLDRGNQPQHF | TGTGCCAGCAGCCTAGACAGGGGCAATCAGCCCCAGCATTTT | . | TRBV7-9 | 14 | TRBJ1-5 | TRBD1
CASSGAGPGDTQYF | TGTGCCAGCAGCGGCGCAGGTCCAGGGGATACGCAGTATTTT | . | TRBV28 | 14 | TRBJ2-3 | .
CAWKPGSNNSPLHF | TGTGCCTGGAAGCCCGGGAGTAATAATTCACCCCTCCACTTT | . | TRBV30 | 14 | TRBJ1-6 | .
CASSPTRRGMNTEAFF | TGTGCCAGCAGCCCCACGAGGAGGGGGATGAACACTGAAGCTTTCTTT | . | TRBV7-2 | 16 | TRBJ1-1 | .
CASSVEQGLSYEQYF | TGTGCCAGCAGTGTGGAACAGGGACTTTCCTACGAGCAGTACTTC | . | TRBV2 | 15 | TRBJ2-7 | .
CASSYMDTEAFF | TGTGCCAGCAGTTATATGGACACTGAAGCTTTCTTT | medium-sized | TRBV28 | 12 | TRBJ1-1 | .
CASTKPPDGTYGYTF | TGTGCCAGTACCAAACCTCCCGATGGGACTTATGGCTACACCTTC | . | TRBV19 | 15 | TRBJ1-2 | .
CASSPGQIYEQYF | TGTGCCAGCTCACCAGGGCAGATCTACGAGCAGTACTTC | . | TRBV18 | 13 | TRBJ2-7 | .
CASSQLSGGDYGYTF | TGTGCCAGCTCGCAGTTGTCAGGGGGTGACTATGGCTACACCTTC | . | TRBV18 | 15 | TRBJ1-2 | TRBD1
CASSLGAGGPRETQYF | TGTGCCAGCAGCTTAGGTGCGGGGGGCCCTCGAGAGACCCAGTACTTC | . | TRBV13 | 16 | TRBJ2-5 | TRBD2
CASSELDYGYTF | TGTGCCAGCAGCGAGCTCGACTATGGCTACACCTTC | . | TRBV6-2/TRBV6-3 | 12 | TRBJ1-2 | .
CAISPTGARSSYEQYF | TGTGCCATCAGTCCCACAGGGGCGAGGAGCTCCTACGAGCAGTACTTC | . | TRBV10-3 | 16 | TRBJ2-7 | TRBD1
CASSQRGMNTEAFF | TGTGCCAGCAGCCAAAGGGGCATGAACACTGAAGCTTTCTTT | few | TRBV14 | 14 | TRBJ1-1 | .
CASSLDSLGASGEAFF | TGTGCCAGCAGCCTGGACAGCTTGGGGGCTTCGGGTGAAGCTTTCTTT | once | TRBV7-2 | 16 | TRBJ1-1 | .
CASSPLSSGNTEAFF | TGTGCCAGCTCACCTTTATCAAGCGGGAACACTGAAGCTTTCTTT | . | TRBV18 | 15 | TRBJ1-1 | .
CASRGGAWGGTQYF | TGTGCCAGCCGCGGGGGGGCCTGGGGCGGTACGCAGTATTTT | . | TRBV27 | 14 | TRBJ2-3 | TRBD2
CASSVGVLSSYEQYF | TGTGCCAGCAGCGTAGGGGTATTATCCTCCTACGAGCAGTACTTC | . | TRBV9 | 15 | TRBJ2-7 | .
CASERPQQGPLHF | TGTGCCAGCGAGCGGCCACAACAAGGGCCCCTCCACTTT | once | TRBV6-6 | 13 | TRBJ1-6 | .
CASRGQSQETQYF | TGTGCCAGTAGGGGACAGTCCCAAGAGACCCAGTACTTC | . | TRBV19 | 13 | TRBJ2-5 | TRBD1
CASSPQWRNEKLFF | TGTGCCAGCTCACCACAGTGGAGGAATGAAAAACTGTTTTTT | . | TRBV18 | 14 | TRBJ1-4 | .
CASSLPASSDFNEQFF | TGCGCCAGCAGCTTGCCGGCGTCTAGCGACTTCAATGAGCAGTTCTTC | . | TRBV5-1 | 16 | TRBJ2-1 | .
CASSLIGSADTQYF | TGTGCCAGCAGCTTAATCGGGTCGGCAGATACGCAGTATTTT | . | TRBV7-9 | 14 | TRBJ2-3 | .
CASAPGTGDPRVYGYTF | TGTGCCAGCGCCCCCGGGACAGGCGACCCGAGGGTCTATGGCTACACCTTC | . | TRBV27 | 17 | TRBJ1-2 | TRBD1
CASSLEPDKNTEAFF | TGTGCCAGCAGTCTCGAACCGGACAAGAACACTGAAGCTTTCTTT | . | TRBV6-4 | 15 | TRBJ1-1 | .
CASSPVVLMEEKLFF | TGTGCCAGCAGCCCGGTCGTGTTGATGGAAGAAAAACTGTTTTTT | . | TRBV13 | 15 | TRBJ1-4 | .